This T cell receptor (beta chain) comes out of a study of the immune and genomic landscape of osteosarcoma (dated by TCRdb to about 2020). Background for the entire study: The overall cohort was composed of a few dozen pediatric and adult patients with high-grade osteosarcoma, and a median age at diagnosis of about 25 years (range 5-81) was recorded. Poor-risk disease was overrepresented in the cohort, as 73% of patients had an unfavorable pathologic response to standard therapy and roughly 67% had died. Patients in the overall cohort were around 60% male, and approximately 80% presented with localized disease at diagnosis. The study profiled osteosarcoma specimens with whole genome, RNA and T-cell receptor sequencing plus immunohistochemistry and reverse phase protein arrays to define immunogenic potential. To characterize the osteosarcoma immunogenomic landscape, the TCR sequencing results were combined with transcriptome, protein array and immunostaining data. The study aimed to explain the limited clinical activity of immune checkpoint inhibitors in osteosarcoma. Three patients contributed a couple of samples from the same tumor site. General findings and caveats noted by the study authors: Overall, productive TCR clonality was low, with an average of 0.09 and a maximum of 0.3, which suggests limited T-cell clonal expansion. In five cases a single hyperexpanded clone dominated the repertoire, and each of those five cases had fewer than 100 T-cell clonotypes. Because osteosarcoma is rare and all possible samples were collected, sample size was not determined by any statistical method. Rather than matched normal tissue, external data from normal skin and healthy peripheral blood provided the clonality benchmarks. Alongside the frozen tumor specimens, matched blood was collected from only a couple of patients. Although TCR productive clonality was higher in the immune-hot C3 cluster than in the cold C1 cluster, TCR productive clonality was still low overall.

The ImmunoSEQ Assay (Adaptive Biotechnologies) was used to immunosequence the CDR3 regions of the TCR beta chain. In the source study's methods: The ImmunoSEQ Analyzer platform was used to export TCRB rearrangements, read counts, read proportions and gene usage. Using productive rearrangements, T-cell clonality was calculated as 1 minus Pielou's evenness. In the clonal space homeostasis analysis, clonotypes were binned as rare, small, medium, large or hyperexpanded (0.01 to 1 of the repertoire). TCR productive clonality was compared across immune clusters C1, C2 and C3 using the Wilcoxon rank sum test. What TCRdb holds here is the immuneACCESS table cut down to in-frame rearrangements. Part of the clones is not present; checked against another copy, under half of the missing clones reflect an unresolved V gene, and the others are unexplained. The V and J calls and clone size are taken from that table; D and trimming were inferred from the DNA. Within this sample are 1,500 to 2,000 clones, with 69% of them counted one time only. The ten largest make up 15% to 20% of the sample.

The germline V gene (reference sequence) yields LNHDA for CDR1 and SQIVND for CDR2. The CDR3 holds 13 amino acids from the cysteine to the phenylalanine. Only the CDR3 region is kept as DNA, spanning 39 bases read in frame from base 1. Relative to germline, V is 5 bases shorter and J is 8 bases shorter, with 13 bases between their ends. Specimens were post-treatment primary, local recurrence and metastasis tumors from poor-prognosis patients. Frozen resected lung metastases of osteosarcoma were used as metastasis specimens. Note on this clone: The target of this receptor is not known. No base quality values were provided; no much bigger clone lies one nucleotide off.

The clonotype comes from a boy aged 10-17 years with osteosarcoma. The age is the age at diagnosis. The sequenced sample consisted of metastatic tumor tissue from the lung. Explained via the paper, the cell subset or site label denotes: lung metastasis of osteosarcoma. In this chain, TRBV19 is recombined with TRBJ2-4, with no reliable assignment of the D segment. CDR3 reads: CASSVRSMDIQYF. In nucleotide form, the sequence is TGTGCCAGTAGTGTTAGATCCATGGACATTCAGTACTTC.